The 7 T cell receptor beta chains below all came from one sample that was sequenced in a study of blood T cell repertoires in COVID-19. The repertoire was sequenced with immunoSEQ multiplex PCR; TCRdb's copy has only in-frame clones and lacks some. The profile shows 30,000 to 40,000 clones, approximately 95% of them singletons. The sequenced sample consisted of peripheral blood. The receptors were gathered from a male donor with active COVID-19.

V gene TRBV10-3 combines with J gene TRBJ2-1; 7 positions match TRBD1. The CDR3 is 12 residues long. V trimming: 8 bases; J trimming: 7 bases; junction bases outside the gene matches: 5. Germline V gene data show CDR1 as ENHRY and CDR2 as SYGVKD. CDR3 region: CAIGDRENEQFF. CDR3 coding DNA: TGTGCCATCGGAGACAGGGAAAATGAGCAGTTCTTC.

CDR3 residues: CASSLATAREDTGELFF. The CDR3 DNA sequence: TGTGCCAGCAGCTTAGCGACAGCCCGAGAGGACACCGGGGAGCTGTTTTTT. This chain uses TRBV7-9 with TRBJ2-2; D might be TRBD1 (5 bases). Deletions cut 0 bases from V and 3 bases from J, with 14 bases between. Germline assignment: CDR1 SEHNR and CDR2 FQNEAQ (reference sequence). The length of the CDR3 is 17 residues. Variable domain in full (rest from reference TRBV7-9 and TRBJ2-2): DTGVSQNPRHKITKRGQNVTFRCDPISEHNRLYWYRQTLGQGPEFLTYFQNEAQLEKSRLLSDRFSAERPKGSFSTLEIQRTEQGDSAMYLCASSLATAREDTGELFFGEGSRLTVL.

The rearrangement links TRBV4-3 to TRBJ1-5; tentatively, D is TRBD1 (5 bases). Germline values: CDR1 LGHNA, CDR2 YSLEER. V was shortened by 3 bases and J by 5 bases, with 14 bases between the two germline ends. This CDR3 has 15 amino acids. CDR3 sequence: CASSQGHGGDQPQHF. CDR3 in DNA: TGCGCCAGCAGCCAGGGTCACGGAGGGGATCAGCCCCAGCATTTT.

This sequence joins TRBV11-2 and TRBJ2-4, with TRBD1 as a possible D gene (6 bases). Deletions cut 1 base from V and 1 base from J, with 14 bases between. CDR1 is SGHAT, CDR2 FQNNGV, per germline. The CDR3 runs to 17 residues. The CDR3 here is CASSLGWQGTAKNIQYF. The DNA for the CDR3 is TGTGCCAGCAGCTTAGGATGGCAGGGGACGGCCAAAAACATTCAGTACTTC.

The chain employs TRBV5-4 and TRBJ1-1, with D possibly being TRBD1 (5 bases). Germline CDR1 SGHNT, CDR2 YYREEE (reference sequence). Trimming pared 0 bases from V and 2 bases from J, leaving 8 bases between. The CDR3 runs to 14 residues. The CDR3 DNA reads TGTGCCAGCAGCTTGGCCAGGGCTAACACTGAAGCTTTCTTT. Protein product: CASSLARANTEAFF.

About this clone: The same CDR3 can be traced to other DNA sequences in this sample. The chain is built from TRBV6-2 or TRBV6-3 and TRBJ1-1; 7 bases agree with TRBD1. V lost 0 bases and J lost 4; bases outside the gene matches: 2. From germline, CDR1 is MNHEY and CDR2 SVGEGT. The length of the CDR3 is 14 residues. CDR3 DNA: TGTGCCAGCAGTTACTCAGGGGGCGGCACTGAAGCTTTCTTT. This translates into CASSYSGGGTEAFF.

The CDR3 DNA sequence: TGCGCCAGCAGCTTGAGGGCTAGCCCTACCTACGAGCAGTACTTC. This translates into CASSLRASPTYEQYF. The rearrangement links TRBV5-1 to TRBJ2-7; tentatively, D is TRBD2 (5 bases). V was pared by 1 base and J by 2 bases, with 13 bases between. This CDR3 spans 15 amino acids. Germline V CDR1 and CDR2: SGHRS, YFSETQ.